This T cell receptor beta chain was obtained from a study of post-analysis software for immune sequencing data. Overall study context: Disease courses included relapsing-remitting, secondary progressive and progressive-relapsing multiple sclerosis. Whole-study results and caveats: Normalized Chao1 diversity was significantly lower in multiple sclerosis patients than in controls. The F measure placed samples prepared in the same batch into strongly shared clusters. Roughly 5 TRBV segments occurring more often in patients than controls included TRBV5-6, TRBV5-1 and TRBV20-1.

TCR beta cDNA libraries had unique molecular identifiers. With roughly 0.85 to 11 million T cells as the source, some 510,000 cDNA molecules resulted. TCRdb analysed the PCR reads with MiXCR anew, one entry per CDR3 protein. This table has 250,000 to 300,000 distinct CDR3 sequences, around 34% appearing once. Points on this clonotype: Its cognate antigen is unknown.

The CDR3 is made up of 12 amino acids. The V end lost 6 bases, the J end lost 7 bases, and 12 bases lay between the germline ends. The germline V gene encodes CDR1 LNHDA and CDR2 SQIVND (reference sequence). Sequencing input: blood. This sequence joins TRBV19 and TRBJ1-1; D remains ambiguous. This clonotype originated in a girl aged 10 to 17 with multiple sclerosis. The CDR3 loop is CASRLTMGEAFF. CDR3 nucleotide sequence: TGTGCCAGTAGGCTTACAATGGGTGAAGCTTTCTTT.